The source of this T cell receptor beta chain is a study of blood T cell repertoires in COVID-19. As concerns this clone: Other nucleotide sequences in the sample specify the same CDR3.

The repertoire was sequenced with immunoSEQ multiplex PCR; TCRdb's copy has only in-frame clones and lacks some. The table lists roughly 120,000 clones, 75% to 85% of them singletons. Germline V gene data show CDR1 as ENHRY and CDR2 as SYGVKD. This CDR3 is 14 amino acids long. V was clipped by 2 bases and J by 7 bases, with 11 bases between them. Sequencing used peripheral blood. V is TRBV10-3 and J is TRBJ1-4; TRBD1 might be the D (6 bases). The receptor was isolated from a woman aged 55-70 years with acute or convalescent COVID-19. The CDR3: CAISENRDGEKLFF. CDR3 in DNA: TGTGCCATCAGTGAGAACAGGGACGGTGAAAAACTGTTTTTT.